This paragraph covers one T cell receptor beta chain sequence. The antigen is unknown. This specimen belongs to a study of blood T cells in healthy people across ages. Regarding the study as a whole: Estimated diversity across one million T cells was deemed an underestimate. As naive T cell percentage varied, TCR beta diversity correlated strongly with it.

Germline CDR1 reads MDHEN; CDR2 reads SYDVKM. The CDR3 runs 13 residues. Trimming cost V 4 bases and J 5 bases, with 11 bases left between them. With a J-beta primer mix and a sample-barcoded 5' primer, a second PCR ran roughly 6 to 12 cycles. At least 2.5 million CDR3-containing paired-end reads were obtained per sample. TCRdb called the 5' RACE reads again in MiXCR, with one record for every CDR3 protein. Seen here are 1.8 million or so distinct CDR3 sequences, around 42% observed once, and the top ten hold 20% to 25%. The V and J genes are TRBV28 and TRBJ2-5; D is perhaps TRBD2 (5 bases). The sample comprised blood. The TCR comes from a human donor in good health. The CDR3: CASSSEASETQYF. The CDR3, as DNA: TGTGCCAGCAGTTCGGAGGCTTCGGAGACCCAGTACTTC.